The 21 T cell receptor beta chains given below trace back to one sample, sequenced in a study of cytomegalovirus exposure and HLA in healthy donors. The primer mix had 60 Vbeta and 13 Jbeta primers. Clones were sequenced by immunoSEQ multiplex PCR, and TCRdb holds only the in-frame ones, with some missing. The sample yields about 170,000 clones, roughly 85% seen once. Sequenced input: PBMCs. These receptors came from a boy aged 2 to 9 in good health and CMV-seronegative.

The table lists this clone with a few counts. The chain has TRBV4-1 and TRBJ2-5; TRBD1 aligns across 8 bases. The CDR3 contains 16 residues. Germline trimming cut 3 bases from V and 1 base from J; bases unmatched to any gene: 7. The germline V gene encodes CDR1 MGHRA and CDR2 YSYEKL. The CDR3 reads CASSQNDRGPQETQYF. The CDR3 region has the DNA TGCGCCAGCAGCCAGAACGACAGGGGCCCCCAAGAGACCCAGTACTTC.

This chain connects TRBV16 to TRBJ2-1; 11 nucleotides align to TRBD2. Germline trimming cut 0 bases from V and 9 bases from J; bases unmatched to any gene: 4. CDR1 and CDR2 (germline): KGHSY, FQNENV. The CDR3 is 15 amino acids. The CDR3 here is CASSQSGLAGGEQFF. The CDR3, as DNA: TGTGCCAGCAGCCAATCAGGGCTAGCGGGAGGTGAGCAGTTCTTC.

CDR3 sequence reads: CASSYEGGGVGYTF. The CDR3 DNA follows: TGTGCCAGCAGTTACGAGGGCGGGGGAGTTGGCTACACCTTC. The chain links TRBV6-6 to TRBJ1-2, with a tentative D call TRBD1 (5 bases). The V and J ends lost 2 bases and 7 bases respectively, with 14 bases between them. CDR1 MNHNY and CDR2 SVGAGI come from the germline V gene (reference sequence). The CDR3 runs 14 residues.

This chain connects TRBV5-1 to TRBJ2-1; a possible D gene is TRBD2 (6 bases). This CDR3 is built from 17 residues. CDR1 is SGHRS, CDR2 YFSETQ, per germline. V lost 4 bases and J 4 bases, leaving 21 bases between the germline ends. Here the CDR3 reads CASSPGLLKRQYNEQFF. The CDR3 DNA follows: TGCGCCAGCAGCCCGGGACTGTTAAAGAGGCAGTACAATGAGCAGTTCTTC.

This chain connects TRBV30 to TRBJ1-2, with TRBD1 as a possible D gene (6 bases). The germline CDR1 and CDR2 sequences are GTSNPN and SVGIG (reference sequence). The CDR3 has 15 amino acids. The V end lost 0 bases, the J end lost 0 bases, and 11 bases lay between the germline ends. CDR3 region: CAWSVGGGTNYGYTF. The CDR3 nucleotides read TGTGCCTGGAGTGTAGGGGGGGGGACTAACTATGGCTACACCTTC.

The chain is built from TRBV6-1 and TRBJ2-5, with a possible D match to TRBD2 (6 bases). CDR3 length: 15 amino acids. The V gene lost 6 bases and the J gene lost 2 bases, with 16 bases spanning the gap. Germline V lookup: CDR1 MNHNS, CDR2 SASEGT. The CDR3 DNA follows: TGTGCCAGCAGGGAGCCGGGGGAACCTCAAGAGACCCAGTACTTC. Amino acid sequence: CASREPGEPQETQYF.

The rearrangement uses TRBV30 and TRBJ1-1; no clear D. This CDR3 has 13 residues. V was shortened by 3 bases and J by 1 base, with 9 bases between the two germline ends. CDR1 is GTSNPN, CDR2 SVGIG, per germline (reference sequence). The CDR3, as DNA: TGTGCCTGGAGCGGTGATACGAACACTGAAGCTTTCTTT. Translated, it gives CAWSGDTNTEAFF.

The chain links TRBV5-1 to TRBJ1-3, with TRBD1 matching over 7 bases. Germline values: CDR1 SGHRS, CDR2 YFSETQ. J gave up 0 bases and V 4 bases, and 7 bases lay outside the gene matches. CDR3 length: 16 amino acids. The DNA of the CDR3 is TGCGCCAGCAGCCCTGGGACAGTCCCCTCTGGAAACACCATATATTTT. Its translation is CASSPGTVPSGNTIYF.

The CDR3 here is CASSPGVSYEQYV. Here the CDR3 DNA reads TGTGCCAGCAGCCCCGGGGTATCCTACGAGCAGTACGTC. The chain links TRBV5-6 to TRBJ2-7; the D gene is possibly TRBD2 (5 bases). The germline V and J ends were trimmed by 4 bases and 1 base, with 9 bases remaining between them. Germline assignment: CDR1 SGHDT and CDR2 YYEEEE. The CDR3 consists of 13 residues.

This clone came up once. The chain is built from TRBV2 and TRBJ2-1; 8 bases are shared with TRBD2. The CDR3 length is 17 residues. V lost 7 bases, J lost 6 bases, and 17 bases stayed unmatched. Per germline, CDR1 SNHLY and CDR2 FYNNEI. CDR3 residues: CASNGGGGLGGPNEQFF. The CDR3, as DNA: TGTGCCAGCAATGGAGGTGGGGGACTAGGGGGACCCAATGAGCAGTTCTTC.

The chain employs TRBV7-2 and TRBJ2-3, with D possibly being TRBD1 (6 bases). The CDR3 loop spans 15 amino acids. Germline V gene sequence: CDR1 SGHTA, CDR2 FQGNSA. The V end lost 5 bases, the J end lost 4 bases, and 16 bases lay between the germline ends. Here the CDR3 reads CASSHKQGRADTQYF. The CDR3 nucleotides read TGTGCCAGCAGCCATAAACAGGGTCGGGCAGATACGCAGTATTTT.

The chain carries TRBV5-4 and TRBJ1-4; a weak D match, TRBD1 (5 bases). This CDR3 spans 14 amino acids. Between the trimmed V and J ends, which lost 4 bases and 8 bases, there was a span of 15 bases. Germline-derived CDR1 and CDR2 are SGHNT and YYREEE (reference sequence). The CDR3 region is CASSPGRGGEKLFF. The CDR3 bases are TGTGCCAGCAGCCCCGGAAGGGGTGGAGAAAAACTGTTTTTT.

The V call is TRBV19, the J call TRBJ1-1; TRBD1 aligns across 8 bases. Germline CDR1 LNHDA, CDR2 SQIVND (reference sequence). The CDR3 is 15 amino acids. The ends lost 4 bases at V and 5 bases at J; junction bases unmatched: 9. The CDR3 sequence: CASSKQGEWGTEAFF. DNA for the CDR3: TGTGCCAGTAGTAAACAGGGGGAGTGGGGAACTGAAGCTTTCTTT.

The chain carries TRBV7-9 and TRBJ2-7, with 7 bases identical to TRBD2. CDR1 is SEHNR, CDR2 FQNEAQ, per germline (reference sequence). The CDR3 extends over 13 amino acids. The junction had 3 bases not matched to a gene; V was cut back by 4 bases and J by 3 bases. Here the CDR3 DNA reads TGTGCCAGCAGCTACCGGGACTACTACGAGCAGTACTTC. As protein: CASSYRDYYEQYF.

CDR3 sequence reads: CASSLAGEGPQHF. DNA for the CDR3: TGTGCCAGCAGCTTGGCGGGGGAAGGGCCCCAGCATTTT. This chain connects TRBV5-6 to TRBJ1-5; D perhaps matches TRBD1 (5 bases). V lost 0 bases to trimming and J lost 9 bases, with 10 bases between them. Germline V gives CDR1 SGHDT, CDR2 YYEEEE. The CDR3 sequence is 13 residues long.

The chain recombines TRBV14 with TRBJ1-1; 8 bases line up with TRBD1. Per the germline V gene, CDR1 is SGHDN and CDR2 is FVKESK. The trim removed 1 base at V and 2 bases at J, leaving 15 bases unmatched. This CDR3 is built from 19 residues. Here the CDR3 reads CASSQGFQIGTGGNTEAFF. Written as DNA, the CDR3 is TGTGCCAGCAGCCAAGGATTTCAGATAGGGACAGGAGGAAACACTGAAGCTTTCTTT.

The chain uses TRBV5-1 and TRBJ2-7; 8 nucleotides align to TRBD2. V lost 7 bases and J lost 5; bases outside the gene matches: 17. The CDR3 consists of 16 residues. In germline, CDR1 is SGHRS, CDR2 YFSETQ. CDR3 sequence: CASHPRGGGAENEQYF. The CDR3 DNA follows: TGCGCCAGCCATCCCCGGGGGGGAGGAGCGGAAAACGAGCAGTACTTC.

Turning to this clone: At one end, the junction sequence differs from germline, possibly due to a read error. This sequence joins TRBV28 and TRBJ1-1; 9 bases map to TRBD1. Germline values: CDR1 MDHEN, CDR2 SYDVKM. There are 22 residues in the CDR3. CDR3 in DNA: TGTGCCGGCAGACCCTGGACGGGGACAGGGCTGGGGGTGGGCTGGGAAAGGACTGAAGCTTTCTTT. Residues: CAGRPWTGTGLGVGWERTEAFF.

This rearrangement joins TRBV5-4 to TRBJ2-7; D is perhaps TRBD1 (6 bases). CDR1 and CDR2 from the germline V gene are SGHNT and YYREEE (reference sequence). This CDR3 is built from 15 residues. Trimming shortened V by 3 bases and J by 3 bases, and 16 bases separated the two germline ends. The CDR3 spells CASSSETGSNYEQYF. CDR3 nucleotide sequence: TGTGCCAGCAGCTCAGAGACAGGATCTAACTACGAGCAGTACTTC.

J is TRBJ2-7 and V is TRBV12-1; TRBD1 reflects the table's D call only, with no check against the DNA. TRBV12-1 is a pseudogene segment. This CDR3 comprises 16 residues. CDR3 protein: CASRACRDRVSYEQYV. DNA of the CDR3: TGTGCCAGCAGGGCTTGTCGGGACAGAGTTTCCTACGAGCAGTACGTC.

CDR3 nucleotides: TGCGCCAGCAGCGTCGGAGGGGGCAGCACAGATACGCAGTATTTT. This translates into CASSVGGGSTDTQYF. The chain carries TRBV5-1 and TRBJ2-3; a weak D match, TRBD1 (7 bases). Trimming left V 4 bases short and J 0 bases short, with 12 bases between. Per germline, CDR1 SGHRS and CDR2 YFSETQ. The CDR3 loop spans 15 amino acids.